The present entry profiles one T cell receptor (beta chain) with its context. Its antigen is still unknown. This record comes from a study of cytomegalovirus exposure and HLA in healthy donors. Study information: Of all 400 or so donors who were genotyped, roughly 81% belonged to the Caucasian-associated ancestry cluster.

Researchers ran the PCR with 60 Vbeta and 13 Jbeta primers. The repertoire was sequenced with immunoSEQ multiplex PCR; TCRdb's copy has only in-frame clones and lacks some. The sample lists 150,000 or so clones; about 80% were seen once. With 3 bases removed from V and 2 bases from J, the gap between germline ends came to 10 bases. The CDR3 runs 15 residues. Germline V lookup: CDR1 SEHNR, CDR2 FQNEAQ (reference sequence). Regarding the study as a whole: Earlier findings revealed that most TCR beta V segments proved productive either about 90% or about 30% of the time. In a later analysis, the majority of CMV-associated beta chains seemingly showed HLA restriction.

This TCR derives from a man between 25 and 39 years old in good health and CMV-seropositive. Source material: PBMCs. The chain has TRBV7-9 and TRBJ1-4, with D perhaps TRBD1 (6 bases). This chain's CDR3 is CASSFAGVTNEKLFF. The CDR3 bases are TGTGCCAGCAGCTTTGCAGGGGTCACTAATGAAAAACTGTTTTTT. The full variable domain, in which reference TRBV7-9 and TRBJ1-4 provide the parts outside the CDR3, is DTGVSQNPRHKITKRGQNVTFRCDPISEHNRLYWYRQTLGQGPEFLTYFQNEAQLEKSRLLSDRFSAERPKGSFSTLEIQRTEQGDSAMYLCASSFAGVTNEKLFFGSGTQLSVL.